This TCR beta chain was documented in a study of naive and memory T cell subsets. Study conclusions and caveats: In naive cells, over 95% of TCR sequences were seen only once. Each distinct alpha or beta sequence counts as one clonotype.

This clonotype was picked up a small number of times. What it binds is unknown. Cells stained for CD3, CD4, CD8, CD45RA and CD27 were sorted into four subsets. Two oligonucleotides, mixed equimolar, formed the beta constant-region primer covering TRBC1 and TRBC2. MiXCR, run by TCRdb on the UMI-ligation and nested PCR reads, gives a single entry per CDR3 protein. The data contain around 160,000 distinct CDR3 sequences, around 15% of them singletons. The TCR originated in a human donor in good health. The sequenced sample was naive CD4+ T cells from blood.

The CDR3 sequence is CASTDRSTDTQYF. CDR3 DNA sequence: TGTGCCAGCACCGACCGTTCCACAGATACGCAGTATTTT. The gene calls are TRBV3-1 and TRBJ2-3, with unresolved D. Germline V CDR1 and CDR2: LGHDT, YNNKEL (reference sequence). The V gene lost 7 bases and the J gene lost 2 bases, with 10 bases spanning the gap. The CDR3 loop spans 13 amino acids.